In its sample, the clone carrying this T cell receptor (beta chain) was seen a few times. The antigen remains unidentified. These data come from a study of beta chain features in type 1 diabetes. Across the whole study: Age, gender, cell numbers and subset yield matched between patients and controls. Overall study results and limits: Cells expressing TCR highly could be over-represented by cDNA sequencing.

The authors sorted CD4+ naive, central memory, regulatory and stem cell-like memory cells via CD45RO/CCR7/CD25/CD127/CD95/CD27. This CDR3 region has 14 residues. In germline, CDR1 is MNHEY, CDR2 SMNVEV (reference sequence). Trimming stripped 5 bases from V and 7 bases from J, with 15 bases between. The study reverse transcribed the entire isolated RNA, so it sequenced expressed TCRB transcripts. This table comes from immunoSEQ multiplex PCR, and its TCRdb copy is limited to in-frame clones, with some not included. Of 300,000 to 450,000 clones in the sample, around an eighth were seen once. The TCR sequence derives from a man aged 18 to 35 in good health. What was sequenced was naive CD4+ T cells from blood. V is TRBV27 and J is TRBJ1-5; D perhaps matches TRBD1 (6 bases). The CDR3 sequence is CASSIHRVGQPQHF. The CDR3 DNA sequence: TGTGCCAGCAGTATACACAGGGTTGGACAGCCCCAGCATTTT.